The clone carrying this TCR beta chain was recorded a few times. The antigen is unknown. PCR was performed using 60 Vbeta and 13 Jbeta primers. Using immunoSEQ multiplex PCR, the repertoire was profiled, and TCRdb retains in-frame clones only, with some absent. Of nearly 100,000 clones detected, over 8% appear once; the ten largest clones hold around 4.9%. The data derive from a study of cytomegalovirus exposure and HLA in healthy donors. Findings and caveats of the study: TCR sequences were mostly rare, though some public TCRs occurred in many donors.

Germline assignment: CDR1 SGHDT and CDR2 YYEEEE. The CDR3 consists of 14 residues. Trimming cost V 4 bases and J 2 bases, with 11 bases left between them. The receptor was isolated from a man in his forties or fifties in good health and CMV-seropositive. Sequenced material: PBMCs. The V gene is TRBV5-6, the J gene TRBJ2-3; weak D call: TRBD1 (6 bases). DNA for the CDR3: TGTGCCAGCAGCCGAAGGGGGATCACAGATACGCAGTATTTT. Translated, it gives CASSRRGITDTQYF.